This T cell receptor (beta chain) comes out of a study of regulatory T cells in long-lasting Graves disease. Investigators prepared the TCR beta libraries by applying iRepertoire HTBI primers and Arm-PCR of CDR3 regions. TCRdb reprocessed the multiplex PCR reads with MiXCR, giving one entry per CDR3 protein. The sample consists of about 380,000 distinct CDR3 sequences, 15% to 19% of them appearing once. Note on this clonotype: Its antigen is unknown. It may be a read error: a sequence one base away is much more abundant.

This CDR3 has 14 residues. Looked up from germline, CDR1 is SEHNR and CDR2 is FQNEAQ (reference sequence). Unmatched junction bases numbered 14, after V lost 9 bases and J lost 9 bases. Findings and limits, study-wide: Persistent Graves' disease cases displayed lower TCR diversity than newly diagnosed ones. Public clonotype sharing was higher in persistent than newly diagnosed patients.

Time point of the sample: newly diagnosed GD, antithyroid drugs for less than 3 months. Isolated PBMC RNA provided the starting material for the TCR library. Patients were from an endocrinology department in Xi'an, China. Sequenced material: peripheral blood mononuclear cells (PBMCs), taken at new diagnosis, from a patient treated with antithyroid drugs. The rearrangement links TRBV7-9 to TRBJ2-1; 7 nucleotides agree with TRBD1. The origin of this receptor is a female donor with Graves disease. Here the CDR3 reads CASTGQATGSEQFF. The CDR3 region has the DNA TGTGCCAGTACCGGACAGGCTACAGGTAGTGAGCAGTTCTTC.